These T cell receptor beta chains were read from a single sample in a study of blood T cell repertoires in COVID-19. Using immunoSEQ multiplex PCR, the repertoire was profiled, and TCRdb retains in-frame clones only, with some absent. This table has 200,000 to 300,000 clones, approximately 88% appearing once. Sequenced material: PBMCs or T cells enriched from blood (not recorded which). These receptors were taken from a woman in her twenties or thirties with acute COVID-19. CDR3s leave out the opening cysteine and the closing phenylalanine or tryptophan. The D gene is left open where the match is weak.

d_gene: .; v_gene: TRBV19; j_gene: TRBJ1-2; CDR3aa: ASSIETASYGYT
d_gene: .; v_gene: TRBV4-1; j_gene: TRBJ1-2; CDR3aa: ASSQGISRANYGYT
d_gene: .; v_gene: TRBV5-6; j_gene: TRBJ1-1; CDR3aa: ASSKGRPNTEAF
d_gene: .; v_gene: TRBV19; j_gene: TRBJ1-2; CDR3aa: ASSFGRVYGYT
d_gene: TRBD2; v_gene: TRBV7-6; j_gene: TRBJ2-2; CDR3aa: ASSPSSSGGSPTGELF
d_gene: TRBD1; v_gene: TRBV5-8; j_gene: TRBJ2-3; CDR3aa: ASTSGTGNTDTQY
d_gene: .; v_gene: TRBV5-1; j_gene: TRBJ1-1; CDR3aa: ASSLSVQIANTEAF
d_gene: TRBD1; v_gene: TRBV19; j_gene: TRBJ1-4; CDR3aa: ASSLTGPTTNEKLF
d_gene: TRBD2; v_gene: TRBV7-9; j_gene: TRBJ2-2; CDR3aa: ASTQAASGEFGELF
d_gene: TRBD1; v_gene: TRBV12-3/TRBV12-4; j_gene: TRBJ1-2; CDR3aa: ASSRTGSGYT
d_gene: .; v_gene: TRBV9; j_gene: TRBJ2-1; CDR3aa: ASSVAGLGQF
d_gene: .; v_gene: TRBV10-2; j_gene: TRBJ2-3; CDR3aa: ASMWTALSTDTQY
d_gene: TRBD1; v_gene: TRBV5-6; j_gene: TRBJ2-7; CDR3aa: ASSLLGTGEYEQY
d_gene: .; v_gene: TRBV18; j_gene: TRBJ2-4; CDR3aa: ASSTGGSKNIQY
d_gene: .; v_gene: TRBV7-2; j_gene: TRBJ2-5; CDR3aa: ASSPPEEYQETQY
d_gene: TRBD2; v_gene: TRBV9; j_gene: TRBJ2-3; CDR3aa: ASSVTSGGSTDTQY
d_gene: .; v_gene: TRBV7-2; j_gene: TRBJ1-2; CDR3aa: ASSLAEAGFYGYT
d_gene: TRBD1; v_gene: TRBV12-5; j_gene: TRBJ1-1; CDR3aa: ASGPGTGWTEAF
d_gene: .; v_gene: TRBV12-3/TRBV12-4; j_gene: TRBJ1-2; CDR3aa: ATPGIYNYGYT
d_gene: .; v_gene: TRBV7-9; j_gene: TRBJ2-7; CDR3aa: ASSPIQGSGEQY
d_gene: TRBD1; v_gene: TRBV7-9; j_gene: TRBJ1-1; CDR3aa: ASSPGQLEAF
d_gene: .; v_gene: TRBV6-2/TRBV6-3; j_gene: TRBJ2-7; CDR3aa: ASSYSKATYEQY
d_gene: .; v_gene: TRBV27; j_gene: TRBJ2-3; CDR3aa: ASSLYQGGDTDTQY